The 20 T cell receptor beta chains presented below share a single source sample, sequenced in a study of T cells expressing NK-cell markers. TCRdb re-called the 5' RACE reads and shows each CDR3 protein once, DNA omitted. In total, the table holds 200,000 to 300,000 distinct CDR3 sequences. Sequencing was performed on blood T cells: a sorted CD56 or NKG2C T cell subset, CD4+ or CD8+ T cells, or bulk PBMC T cells (not recorded which). The receptors come from a man aged 18 to 30 in good health.

The chain is built from TRBV21-1 and TRBJ1-5; TCRdb lists TRBD1, though no DNA is available to test this call. TRBV21-1 is marked as a pseudogene. The CDR3 loop spans 14 amino acids. This CDR3 is CASSNAGGNQPQHF.

The chain is built from TRBV2 and TRBJ1-5. Germline values: CDR1 SNHLY, CDR2 FYNNEI. The CDR3 is made up of 15 amino acids. The CDR3 here is CASSRQVEGSKPQHF.

The rearrangement uses TRBV20-1 and TRBJ2-2. Germline V gene sequence: CDR1 DFQATT, CDR2 SNEGSKA (reference sequence). The CDR3 length is 15 residues. The CDR3: CSARDNLGGTGELFF.

This rearrangement joins TRBV12-3 or TRBV12-4 to TRBJ2-5; TCRdb calls TRBD1, which cannot be checked without DNA. This CDR3 region has 13 residues. The CDR3 sequence is CASSRQGLETQYF.

The chain is built from TRBV11-2 and TRBJ2-3. CDR3 size: 14 residues. CDR1 and CDR2 (germline): SGHAT, FQNNGV. The CDR3 protein is CASSLDSYTDTQYF. The whole variable domain, remainder taken from reference TRBV11-2 and TRBJ2-3, is EAGVAQSPRYKIIEKRQSVAFWCNPISGHATLYWYQQILGQGPKLLIQFQNNGVVDDSQLPKDRFSAERLKGVDSTLKIQPAKLEDSAVYLCASSLDSYTDTQYFGPGTRLTVL.

This chain links TRBV5-4 with TRBJ2-5; TCRdb lists TRBD2, though no DNA is available to test this call. Germline V CDR1 and CDR2: SGHNT, YYREEE (reference sequence). The CDR3 runs to 15 residues. The CDR3 spells CASSLGLERSETQYF.

V and J are TRBV18 and TRBJ2-2; with no DNA, the TCRdb D assignment of TRBD1 cannot be verified. There are 16 residues in the CDR3. In germline, CDR1 is KGHSH, CDR2 LQKENI. The CDR3 protein is CASSPEQGRNTGELFF.

The rearrangement joins TRBV5-1 to TRBJ1-1; TCRdb names TRBD1, which stays unverified in the absence of DNA. The CDR3 spans 15 residues. The germline V gene encodes CDR1 SGHRS and CDR2 YFSETQ. The CDR3 protein is CASSGGKGLVTEAFF.

The V and J genes are TRBV4-2 and TRBJ2-1; no DNA is available, so the TRBD2 call from TCRdb remains unchecked. The CDR3 is 15 residues long. The germline V gene encodes CDR1 LGHNA and CDR2 YNFKEQ. The CDR3 sequence is CASSPSGSGDYEQFF.

The J gene is TRBJ1-5, the V gene TRBV5-1; checking the TCRdb D call of TRBD1 is not possible without DNA. The V gene's germline CDR1 is SGHRS and CDR2 YFSETQ. The CDR3 is 14 amino acids. The CDR3: CASSPAGANQPQHF.

This rearrangement joins TRBV5-6 to TRBJ1-1; TCRdb's D call, TRBD1, is unchecked because there is no DNA. The germline gives CDR1 SGHDT, CDR2 YYEEEE. CDR3 length equals 13 residues. The CDR3 sequence is CASSLGSGSEAFF.

V is TRBV4-1 and J is TRBJ2-3; the TCRdb call, TRBD2, lacks DNA for checking. The CDR3 is 16 residues long. The germline CDR1 and CDR2 sequences are MGHRA and YSYEKL. The CDR3 loop is CASSQEESLSWDTQYF.

The CDR3 reads CASINHRGQGETQYF. The chain has TRBV12-3 or TRBV12-4 and TRBJ2-5; the D call from TCRdb, TRBD1, cannot be confirmed without DNA. The CDR3 sequence is 15 residues long.

The rearrangement uses TRBV30 and TRBJ1-1; no DNA is available, so the TRBD1 call from TCRdb remains unchecked. Germline V gene lookup returns CDR1 GTSNPN and CDR2 SVGIG (reference sequence). This CDR3 spans 11 amino acids. The CDR3 sequence: CAWEQGAWPFF.

This chain joins TRBV20-1 and TRBJ2-1; no DNA is available, so the TRBD2 call from TCRdb remains unchecked. Germline V gives CDR1 DFQATT, CDR2 SNEGSKA (reference sequence). CDR3 length: 12 amino acids. Here the CDR3 reads CSARATSVGQFF.

The chain is built from TRBV20-1 and TRBJ1-2. The CDR3 runs to 13 residues. Germline assignment: CDR1 DFQATT and CDR2 SNEGSKA (reference sequence). The CDR3 reads CSASTRAGYGYTF.

This chain joins TRBV27 and TRBJ1-5; TCRdb gives TRBD1 as the D gene, but with no DNA this cannot be confirmed. The CDR3 spans 16 residues. Germline V gene sequence: CDR1 MNHEY, CDR2 SMNVEV (reference sequence). The CDR3 spells CASSPAGPVGNQPQHF.

This chain links TRBV6-2 or TRBV6-3 with TRBJ2-1; TCRdb's assignment of TRBD1 cannot be checked, as there is no DNA. CDR3 size: 12 residues. The germline V gene has CDR1 MNHEY and CDR2 SVGEGT. CDR3 residues: CASRFMTGEQFF.

The J gene is TRBJ2-3, the V gene TRBV20-1; TCRdb returns TRBD2, unconfirmable since there is no DNA. Germline CDR1 DFQATT, CDR2 SNEGSKA (reference sequence). The CDR3 is 14 amino acids. The CDR3 here is CSARRVLSTDAQYF.

The V call is TRBV30, the J call TRBJ2-6; with no DNA, the TCRdb D assignment of TRBD2 cannot be verified. Germline V lookup: CDR1 GTSNPN, CDR2 SVGIG (reference sequence). The CDR3 is 16 amino acids. This chain's CDR3 is CAWSPPPATGANVLTF. Variable domain in full (rest from reference TRBV30 and TRBJ2-6): SQTIHQWPATLVQPVGSPLSLECTVEGTSNPNLYWYRQAAGRGLQLLFYSVGIGQISSEVPQNLSASRPQDRQFILSSKKLLLSDSGFYLCAWSPPPATGANVLTFGAGSRLTVL.